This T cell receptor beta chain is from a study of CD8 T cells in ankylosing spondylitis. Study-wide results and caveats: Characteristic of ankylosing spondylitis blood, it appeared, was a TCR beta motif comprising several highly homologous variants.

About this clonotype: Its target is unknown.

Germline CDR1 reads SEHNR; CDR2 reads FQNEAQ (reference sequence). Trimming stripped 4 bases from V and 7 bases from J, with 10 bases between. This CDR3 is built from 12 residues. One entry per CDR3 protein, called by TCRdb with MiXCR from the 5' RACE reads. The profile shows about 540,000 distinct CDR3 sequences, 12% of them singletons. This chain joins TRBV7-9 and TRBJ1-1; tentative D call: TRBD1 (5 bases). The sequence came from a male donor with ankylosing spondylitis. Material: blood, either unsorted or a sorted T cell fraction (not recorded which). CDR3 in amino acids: CASSSQGVEAFF. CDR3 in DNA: TGTGCCAGCAGCTCCCAGGGAGTTGAAGCTTTCTTT.